This T cell receptor (beta chain) was observed in a study of PD-L1 blockade in urothelial cancer. Concerning this clone: The antigen is not known.

The CDR3 sequence is 14 residues long. The V gene end was trimmed by 4 bases and the J gene end by 4 bases; junction bases not matched to a gene: 7. CDR1 SGDLS and CDR2 YYNGEE come from the germline V gene. Assay: immunoSEQ multiplex PCR; the TCRdb copy retains only in-frame clones and omits some. The data show fewer than 40,000 clones, with approximately 93% seen just once and about 11% held by the top ten. Described time point: pretreatment peripheral blood. Each patient supplied 1 to 8 pretreatment and on-treatment samples. Study results and caveats: Survival was better when pretreatment blood TCR clonality fell below the median.

This chain joins TRBV9 and TRBJ1-2; the match to TRBD1 covers 7 bases. Source: PBMCs, taken around atezolizumab (anti-PD-L1) treatment. This receptor was identified in a woman between 55 and 75 years old with urothelial cancer. The DNA of the CDR3 is TGTGCCAGCAGCACCAGACAGGGAGCCTATGGCTACACCTTC. Its translation is CASSTRQGAYGYTF. Based on the CDR3 plus reference TRBV9 and TRBJ1-2, the full variable domain is DSGVTQTPKHLITATGQRVTLRCSPRSGDLSVYWYQQSLDQGLQFLIQYYNGEERAKGNILERFSAQQFPDLHSELNLSSLELGDSALYFCASSTRQGAYGYTFGSGTRLTVV.